The 5 T cell receptor beta chains reported below all come from one sample, sequenced in a study of cytomegalovirus exposure and HLA in healthy donors. Using immunoSEQ multiplex PCR, the repertoire was profiled, and TCRdb retains in-frame clones only, with some absent. The data contain roughly 280,000 clones, about 86% of them singletons. The sequencing input was PBMCs. These receptors all stem from a woman between 18 and 29 years old in good health and CMV-seronegative.

This clone was observed a handful of times. The chain is built from TRBV9 and TRBJ1-6; D gene ambiguous. Per the germline V gene, CDR1 is SGDLS and CDR2 is YYNGEE. Trimming stripped 3 bases from V and 0 bases from J, with 4 bases between. CDR3 size: 14 residues. The CDR3 reads CASSESSYNSPLHF. In DNA form, the CDR3 reads TGTGCCAGCAGCGAGAGCTCCTATAATTCACCCCTCCACTTT.

This sequence joins TRBV4-3 and TRBJ2-3; no clear D. The CDR3 loop spans 14 amino acids. Per germline, CDR1 LGHNA and CDR2 YSLEER. Trimming took 0 bases from V and 2 from J, leaving 6 bases between them. The CDR3 nucleotides read TGCGCCAGCAGCCAAGAGTTCTACACAGATACGCAGTATTTT. It translates to CASSQEFYTDTQYF.

The chain joins TRBV5-4 to TRBJ2-6; D is ambiguous. The V and J ends lost 3 bases and 0 bases respectively, with 10 bases between them. The CDR3 sequence is 16 residues long. CDR1 SGHNT and CDR2 YYREEE come from the germline V gene (reference sequence). The CDR3 DNA sequence: TGTGCCAGCAGCTCAAAAAAACTCTCTGGGGCCAACGTCCTGACTTTC. It specifies CASSSKKLSGANVLTF.

The J gene is TRBJ2-6, the V gene TRBV10-2; a possible D gene is TRBD1 (7 bases). Trimming stripped 6 bases from V and 8 bases from J, with 23 bases between. The CDR3 has 17 residues. The germline gives CDR1 WSHSY, CDR2 SAAADI. Here the CDR3 DNA reads TGCGCCAGCAGCGGGGGACAGCCCTGGCTGGGGTCCAACGTCCTGACTTTC. It is translated as CASSGGQPWLGSNVLTF.

As DNA, the CDR3 is TGTGCCAGCAGCCCTACTAGCGAATCCTACAATGAGCAGTTCTTC. This encodes CASSPTSESYNEQFF. V gene TRBV5-6 combines with J gene TRBJ2-1; TRBD2 matches 7 bases. The CDR3 spans 15 residues. V lost 4 bases and J lost 1; bases outside the gene matches: 5. Germline assignment: CDR1 SGHDT and CDR2 YYEEEE. Full variable domain (missing parts from reference TRBV5-6 and TRBJ2-1): DAGVTQSPTHLIKTRGQQVTLRCSPKSGHDTVSWYQQALGQGPQFIFQYYEEEERQRGNFPDRFSGHQFPNYSSELNVNALLLGDSALYLCASSPTSESYNEQFFGPGTRLTVL.